The entry below describes one TCR beta chain. Its antigen is unknown. The sample comes from a study of brain T cells in children with intractable seizures. TCRdb's table, derived via immunoSEQ multiplex PCR, lists solely in-frame clones and lacks some. The table has approximately 330,000 clones, 93% seen once. Time point given: blood from clinic visit 5 months post-surgery; TSC patient then seizure free. Only cases whose brain tissue showed the highest T cell transcript signatures were sequenced. At least one anti-epileptic drug was given before surgery. Germline CDR1 KGHDR, CDR2 SFDVKD. Trimming took off 9 bases at V and 4 bases at J, with 11 bases between the two ends. The CDR3 spans 12 residues. Regarding the study as a whole: HCMV serostatus was not known, and viral specificity came from CDR3 similarity only.

This specimen was peripheral blood, taken more than 4 months after surgery. The chain carries TRBV24-1 and TRBJ1-2; TRBD1 might be the D (6 bases). The clonotype originates from a boy younger than two with tuberous sclerosis and intractable seizures. CDR3 region: CATSDRFYGYTF. Here the CDR3 DNA reads TGTGCCACCTCCGACAGGTTCTATGGCTACACCTTC.